This T cell receptor beta chain was observed in a study of blood T cell repertoires in COVID-19. Clones were read by immunoSEQ multiplex PCR, and TCRdb kept only the in-frame ones, dropping some. The sample holds fewer than 250,000 clones, around 82% seen once. Those enrolled, adults aged roughly 18 to 89 years, came from roughly 22 US areas. Categorization into cohorts depended on clinical history that participants reported. The CDR3 has 15 amino acids. V shed 0 bases and J shed 8 bases, with 11 bases lying between them. Germline CDR1 is MNHEY and CDR2 is SVGAGI. Sequencing input: PBMCs or T cells enriched from blood (not recorded which). The rearrangement uses TRBV6-5 and TRBJ1-6; perhaps TRBD1 as D (6 bases). This sequence originates from a woman aged 40 to 50 who had been exposed to COVID-19. The CDR3 coding sequence is TGTGCCAGCAGTTACTCACAGTCAGGGGATTCACCCCTCCACTTT. This encodes CASSYSQSGDSPLHF.